This T cell receptor beta chain originates from a study of memory CD4+ T cells and cytomegalovirus serostatus. Looking at the study overall: Healthy Belgian adult donors included about 10 CMV-positive and 20 to 30 CMV-negative people.

Of note for this clone: The antigen is unknown.

General study points: The CMV-associated TCR signature appears largely within the CD4+ memory repertoire. Of under 200 reported CMV TCRbeta sequences, about 70 were found in memory CD4+ repertoires.

The table came from immunoSEQ multiplex PCR; TCRdb's copy has only in-frame clones and leaves some out. The table has 50,000 to 75,000 clones, 80% to 85% seen once. Trimming at V came to 5 bases and at J to 5 bases, leaving 9 bases not matched to a gene. This CDR3 has 15 residues. Germline V gives CDR1 SGHTA, CDR2 FQGTGA. The sort gate was single viable CD3+CD4+CD8-CD45RO+ cells for memory CD4+ T cells. After thawing, CD4+ T cells were positively selected. The sequenced sample was memory CD4+ T cells from blood. The TCR comes from an adult in good health and CMV-seronegative. V and J are TRBV7-3 and TRBJ1-1; 9 bases line up with TRBD1. In DNA form, the CDR3 reads TGTGCCAGCAGCGCCTCACAGGGGGCGGTTACTGAAGCTTTCTTT. The encoded protein is CASSASQGAVTEAFF. The full variable domain, in which reference TRBV7-3 and TRBJ1-1 provide the parts outside the CDR3, is GAGVSQTPSNKVTEKGKYVELRCDPISGHTALYWYRQSLGQGPEFLIYFQGTGAADDSGLPNDRFFAVRPEGSVSTLKIQRTERGDSAVYLCASSASQGAVTEAFFGQGTRLTVV.